The rows below give T cell receptor beta chains drawn from one sample of a study of OX40 agonist ivuxolimab in advanced cancers. The data were produced by immunoSEQ multiplex PCR, yet TCRdb's version contains in-frame clones alone and is incomplete. The sample contains about 55,000 clones, around nine tenths of which appear only once. The material was CD4+ or CD8+ T cells sorted from blood, obtained in a trial of the OX40 agonist ivuxolimab. All receptors derive from an adult with an advanced solid tumor such as melanoma, head and neck, liver or kidney cancer. Each CDR3 is given with its conserved first and last residue. A D gene is named only where the DNA matches it firmly. Expanded clones are given a class, and other clones once, few, many or no size at all.

J gene,clone size,D gene,V gene,CDR3 length,CDR3 DNA,CDR3 protein
TRBJ1-2,.,TRBD1,TRBV6-1,13,TGTGCCAGCAGTGAACAGGGGGGGTATGGCTACACCTTC,CASSEQGGYGYTF
TRBJ2-1,.,.,TRBV7-2,15,TGTGCCAGCAGCTTAGCGGTTGGGGCTAACAATGAGCAGTTCTTC,CASSLAVGANNEQFF
TRBJ1-5,few,.,TRBV7-2,15,TGTGCCAGCAGCTTCACTGGGGTCGAGGGACAGCCCCAGCATTTT,CASSFTGVEGQPQHF
TRBJ1-1,.,.,TRBV6-5,13,TGTGCCAGCAGGCGTGAGATGAACACTGAAGCTTTCTTT,CASRREMNTEAFF
TRBJ2-7,.,.,TRBV28,14,TGTGCCAGCAGTTTACGTCCCTTTCCCTACGAGCAGTACTTC,CASSLRPFPYEQYF
TRBJ2-4,.,.,TRBV2,14,TGTGCCAGCAACACGGGACTTGGCAAAAACATTCAGTACTTC,CASNTGLGKNIQYF
TRBJ1-1,.,.,TRBV6-5,11,TGTGCCAGCAAGGCGAACACTGAAGCTTTCTTT,CASKANTEAFF
TRBJ2-5,.,.,TRBV20-1,11,TGCAGCAGGACCAACCAAGAGACCCAGTACTTC,CSRTNQETQYF
TRBJ1-1,.,TRBD1,TRBV7-9,14,TGTGCCAGCAGCTTAGAGGGCAGGGGGACTGAAGCTTTCTTT,CASSLEGRGTEAFF
TRBJ1-3,.,.,TRBV28,15,TGTGCCAGCAGTTTAGAAGCAGGTGGTGGAAACACCATATATTTT,CASSLEAGGGNTIYF
TRBJ2-2,once,TRBD1,TRBV27,14,TGTGCCAGCAGTCCGGACAGGGTGGGCGGGGAGCTGTTTTTT,CASSPDRVGGELFF
TRBJ1-3,medium-sized,TRBD1,TRBV6-6,16,TGTGCCAGCAGTCGGCCTCAGGGGGACTCTGGAAACACCATATATTTT,CASSRPQGDSGNTIYF
TRBJ2-7,.,TRBD2,TRBV28,15,TGTGCCAGCAGTTCCCCCGGGCGGGAGGGTTACGAGCAGTACTTC,CASSSPGREGYEQYF
TRBJ1-3,.,TRBD1,TRBV25-1,18,TGTGCCAGCATTAAACCGGGACAGGAATTTTTTCGCGTGGAGACCATATATTTT,CASIKPGQEFFRVETIYF
TRBJ1-2,once,.,TRBV28,12,TGTGCCACGACCGAAAGGCTTGATGGCTACACCTTC,CATTERLDGYTF
TRBJ2-2,.,.,TRBV28,13,TGTGCCAGCAGTTTTGGTCCTCCCGGGGAGCTGTTTTTT,CASSFGPPGELFF
TRBJ1-4,.,.,TRBV10-3,13,TGTGCCATCCGGGGGGCGGCTAATGAAAAACTGTTTTTT,CAIRGAANEKLFF
TRBJ2-2,few,.,TRBV18,15,TGTGCCAGCTCACCCCAGACGGACAGCACCGGGGAGCTGTTTTTT,CASSPQTDSTGELFF
TRBJ1-2,.,.,TRBV29-1,12,TGCAGCGTTGAGTCTGGGATCTATGGCTACACCTTC,CSVESGIYGYTF
TRBJ1-2,.,.,TRBV28,14,TGTGCCAGCAGAGCCGGGACACATCACTATGGCTACACCTTC,CASRAGTHHYGYTF
TRBJ1-2,.,.,TRBV30,13,TGTGCCTGGAGTGCCGGTAGGGGGGTTGGCTACACCTTC,CAWSAGRGVGYTF
TRBJ1-2,.,.,TRBV12-5,14,TGTGCTAGTGGTTTCGTTGGCGGAAACTATGGCTACACCTTC,CASGFVGGNYGYTF
TRBJ2-2,once,TRBD1,TRBV11-2,17,TGTGCCAGCAGCTTAACTACAGGGGCCCCGAACACCGGGGAGCTGTTTTTT,CASSLTTGAPNTGELFF
TRBJ2-2,.,.,TRBV14,15,TGTGCCAGCAGCCTCGGGACCCACCTCACCGGGGAGCTGTTTTTT,CASSLGTHLTGELFF
TRBJ2-1,.,TRBD1,TRBV5-1,16,TGCGCCAGCAGCCCCAACCCAGGGGGCCTATACAATGAGCAGTTCTTC,CASSPNPGGLYNEQFF
TRBJ2-7,once,.,TRBV6-1,15,TGTGCCAGCCGCGAATCGGGGCTGCGGTCCTACGAGCAGTACTTC,CASRESGLRSYEQYF
TRBJ2-2,few,.,TRBV19,14,TGTGCCAGTAGTACGGACTTAAACACCGGGGAGCTGTTTTTT,CASSTDLNTGELFF
TRBJ2-7,.,.,TRBV25-1,11,TGTGCCAGCAGTGAATTTTACGAGCAGTACTTC,CASSEFYEQYF
TRBJ1-1,.,.,TRBV10-3,13,TGTGCCGGTTCACAGGGAGTTGAGGCTGAAGCTTTCTTT,CAGSQGVEAEAFF
TRBJ2-3,.,TRBD1,TRBV15,14,TGTGCCACCAGCAGCCAGGACAGGGCTGATACGCAGTATTTT,CATSSQDRADTQYF
TRBJ2-1,.,.,TRBV4-1,16,TGCGCCAGCAGCCAAGATAGGGCAGCCTCGGGCAATGAGCAGTTCTTC,CASSQDRAASGNEQFF
TRBJ2-7,few,.,TRBV7-2,14,TGTGCCAGCAGCTTAGCACAGGGCTACTACGAGCAGTACTTC,CASSLAQGYYEQYF
TRBJ2-1,.,TRBD2,TRBV2,14,TGTGCCAGCAGTCTAGGACTAGCGACAAATGAGCAGTTCTTC,CASSLGLATNEQFF
TRBJ2-7,.,TRBD2,TRBV5-1,16,TGCGCCAGCAGCTTTCTAGCGGGAGGGCCCACCTACGAGCAGTACTTC,CASSFLAGGPTYEQYF
TRBJ1-3,.,.,TRBV7-2,15,TGTGCCAGCAGCTTAGGGCCGAGCTCTGGAAACACCATATATTTT,CASSLGPSSGNTIYF
TRBJ1-2,.,TRBD1,TRBV27,15,TGTGCCAGCAGTTCCCCGGGACAGCCATCCTATGGCTACACCTTC,CASSSPGQPSYGYTF
TRBJ1-3,.,TRBD1,TRBV25-1,18,TGTGCCAGCATTAAATCGGGACAGGAATTTTTTCGCGTGGAGACCATATATTTT,CASIKSGQEFFRVETIYF
TRBJ2-1,once,TRBD2,TRBV7-9,14,TGTGCCGGACGGACTAGCGGGAGGAGCAATGAGCAGTTCTTC,CAGRTSGRSNEQFF